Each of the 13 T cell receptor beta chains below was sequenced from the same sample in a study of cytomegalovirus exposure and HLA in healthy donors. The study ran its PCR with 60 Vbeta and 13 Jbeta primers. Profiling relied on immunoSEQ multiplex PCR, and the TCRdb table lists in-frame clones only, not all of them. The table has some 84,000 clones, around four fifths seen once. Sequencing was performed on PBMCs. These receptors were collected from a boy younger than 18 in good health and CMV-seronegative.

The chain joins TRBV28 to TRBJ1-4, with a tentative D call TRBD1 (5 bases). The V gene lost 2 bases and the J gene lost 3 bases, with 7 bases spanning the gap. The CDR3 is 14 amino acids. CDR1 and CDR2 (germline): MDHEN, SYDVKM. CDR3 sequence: CASSLVRANEKLFF. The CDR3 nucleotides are TGTGCCAGCAGTTTAGTCAGGGCTAATGAAAAACTGTTTTTT.

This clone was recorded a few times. The DNA of the CDR3 is TGTGCCAGCAGCTTAGCCAGTTGGGAGACCCAGTACTTC. It specifies CASSLASWETQYF. This chain joins TRBV11-2 and TRBJ2-5; unclear D gene. CDR1 SGHAT and CDR2 FQNNGV come from the germline V gene. The CDR3 covers 13 residues. Trimming removed 1 base from V and 5 bases from J, with 8 bases in between.

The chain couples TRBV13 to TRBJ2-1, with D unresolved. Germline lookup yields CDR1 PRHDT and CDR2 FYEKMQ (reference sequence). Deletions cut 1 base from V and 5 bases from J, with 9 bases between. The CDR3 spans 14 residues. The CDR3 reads CASSLVLRNNEQFF. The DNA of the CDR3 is TGTGCCAGCAGCTTAGTCCTCAGAAACAATGAGCAGTTCTTC.

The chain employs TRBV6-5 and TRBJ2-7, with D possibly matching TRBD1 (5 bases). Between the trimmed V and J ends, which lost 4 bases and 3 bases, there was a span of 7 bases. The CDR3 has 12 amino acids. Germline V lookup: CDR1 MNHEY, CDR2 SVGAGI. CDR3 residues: CASSSGHYEQYF. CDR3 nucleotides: TGTGCCAGCAGTTCCGGACACTACGAGCAGTACTTC.

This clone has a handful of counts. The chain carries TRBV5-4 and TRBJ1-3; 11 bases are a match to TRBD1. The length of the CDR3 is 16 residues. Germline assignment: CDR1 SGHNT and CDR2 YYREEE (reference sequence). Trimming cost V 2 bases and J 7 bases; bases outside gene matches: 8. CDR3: CASSLIPGQGGNTIYF. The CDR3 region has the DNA TGTGCCAGCAGCTTAATACCGGGACAGGGGGGTAACACCATATATTTT.

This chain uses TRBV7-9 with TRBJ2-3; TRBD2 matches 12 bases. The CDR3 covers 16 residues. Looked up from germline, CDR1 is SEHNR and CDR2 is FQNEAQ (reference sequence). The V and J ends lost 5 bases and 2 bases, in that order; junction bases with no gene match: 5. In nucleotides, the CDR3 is TGTGCCAGCAGCCAGGGACTAGCGGGCTACACAGATACGCAGTATTTT. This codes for CASSQGLAGYTDTQYF.

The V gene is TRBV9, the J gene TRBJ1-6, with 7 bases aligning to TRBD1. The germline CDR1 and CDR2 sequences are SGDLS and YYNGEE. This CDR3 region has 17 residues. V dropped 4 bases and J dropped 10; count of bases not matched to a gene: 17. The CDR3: CASSPRDRQPGISPLHF. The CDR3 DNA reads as TGTGCCAGCAGCCCGCGGGACAGACAGCCGGGAATCTCACCCCTCCACTTT.

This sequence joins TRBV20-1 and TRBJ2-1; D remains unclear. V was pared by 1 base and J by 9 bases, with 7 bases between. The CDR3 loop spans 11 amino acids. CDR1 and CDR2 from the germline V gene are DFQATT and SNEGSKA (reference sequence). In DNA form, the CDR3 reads TGCAGTGCTAGAGGACCAGGTGAGCAGTTCTTC. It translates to CSARGPGEQFF.

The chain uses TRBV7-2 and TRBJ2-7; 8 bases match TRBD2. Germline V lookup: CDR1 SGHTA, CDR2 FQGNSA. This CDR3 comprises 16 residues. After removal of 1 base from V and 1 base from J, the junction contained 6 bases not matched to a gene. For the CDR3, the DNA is TGTGCCAGCAGCTTAGGGGTAGCGGGACTTTCCTACGAGCAGTACTTC. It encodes CASSLGVAGLSYEQYF.

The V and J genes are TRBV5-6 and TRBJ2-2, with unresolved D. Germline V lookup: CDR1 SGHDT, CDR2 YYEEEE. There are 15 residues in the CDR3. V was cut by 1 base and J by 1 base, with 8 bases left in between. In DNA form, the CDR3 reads TGTGCCAGCAGCTTGACCCAGAAGAACACCGGGGAGCTGTTTTTT. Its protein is CASSLTQKNTGELFF.

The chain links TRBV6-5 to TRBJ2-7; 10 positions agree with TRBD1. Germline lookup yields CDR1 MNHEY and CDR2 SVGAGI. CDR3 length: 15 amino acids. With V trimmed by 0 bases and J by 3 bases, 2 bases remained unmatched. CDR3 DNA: TGTGCCAGCAGTTACTCGGGACAGGGGTACTACGAGCAGTACTTC. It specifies CASSYSGQGYYEQYF.

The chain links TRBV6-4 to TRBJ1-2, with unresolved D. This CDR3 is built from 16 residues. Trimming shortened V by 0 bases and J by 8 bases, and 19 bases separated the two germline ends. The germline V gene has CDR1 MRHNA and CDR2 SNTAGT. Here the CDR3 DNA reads TGTGCCAGCAGTGACTCGGCCCGCACAGCCTTAAGGGGCTACACCTTC. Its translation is CASSDSARTALRGYTF.

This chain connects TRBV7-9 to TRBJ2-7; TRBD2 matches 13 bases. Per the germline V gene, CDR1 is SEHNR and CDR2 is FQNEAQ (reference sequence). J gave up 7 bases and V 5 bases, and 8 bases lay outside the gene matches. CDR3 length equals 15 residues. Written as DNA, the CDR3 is TGTGCCAGCAGCCCCGGACTAGCGGGAGTGGAAGAGCAGTACTTC. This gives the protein CASSPGLAGVEEQYF.